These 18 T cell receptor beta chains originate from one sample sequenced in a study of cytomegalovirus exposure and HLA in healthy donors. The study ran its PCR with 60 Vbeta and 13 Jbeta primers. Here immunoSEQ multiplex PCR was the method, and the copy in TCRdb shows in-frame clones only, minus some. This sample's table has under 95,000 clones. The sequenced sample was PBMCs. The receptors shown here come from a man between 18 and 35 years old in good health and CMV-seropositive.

The CDR3, as DNA: TGTGCCAGCAGCCACCTATATACTAGCGGGAGGGCCCCCCTCTACAATGAGCAGTTCTTC. Translating it yields CASSHLYTSGRAPLYNEQFF. The chain couples TRBV14 to TRBJ2-1; TRBD2 matches at 13 bases. Germline lookup yields CDR1 SGHDN and CDR2 FVKESK. The V gene end was trimmed by 3 bases and the J gene end by 3 bases; junction bases not matched to a gene: 14. The CDR3 is 20 residues long.

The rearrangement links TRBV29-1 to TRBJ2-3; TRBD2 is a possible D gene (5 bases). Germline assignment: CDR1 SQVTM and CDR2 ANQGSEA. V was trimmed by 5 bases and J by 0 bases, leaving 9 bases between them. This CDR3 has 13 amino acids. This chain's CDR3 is CSVRGPSTDTQYF. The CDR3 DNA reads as TGCAGCGTTCGAGGGCCAAGCACAGATACGCAGTATTTT.

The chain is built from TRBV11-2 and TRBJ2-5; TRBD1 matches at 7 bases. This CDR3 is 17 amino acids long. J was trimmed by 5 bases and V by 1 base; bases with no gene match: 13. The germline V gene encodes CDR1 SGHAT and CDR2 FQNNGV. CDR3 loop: CASSLARGRGNYETQYF. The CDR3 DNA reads TGTGCCAGCAGCTTAGCTCGGGGCAGGGGGAATTATGAGACCCAGTACTTC.

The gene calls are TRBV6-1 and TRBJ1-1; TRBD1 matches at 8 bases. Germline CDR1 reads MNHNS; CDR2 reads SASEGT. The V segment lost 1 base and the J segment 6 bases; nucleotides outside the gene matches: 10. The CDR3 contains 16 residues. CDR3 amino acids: CASSEEAGGEVSEAFF. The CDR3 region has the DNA TGTGCCAGCAGTGAAGAAGCAGGGGGCGAGGTCTCTGAAGCTTTCTTT.

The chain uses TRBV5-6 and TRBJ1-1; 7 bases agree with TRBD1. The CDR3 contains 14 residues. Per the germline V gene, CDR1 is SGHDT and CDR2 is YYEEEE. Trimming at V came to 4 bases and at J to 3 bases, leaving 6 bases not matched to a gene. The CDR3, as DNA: TGTGCCAGCAGCAGGGGGCAAAGAGACACTGAAGCTTTCTTT. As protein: CASSRGQRDTEAFF.

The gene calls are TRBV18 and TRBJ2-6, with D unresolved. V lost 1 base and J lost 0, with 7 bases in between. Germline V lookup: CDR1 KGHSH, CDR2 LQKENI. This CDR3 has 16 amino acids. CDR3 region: CASSPQMSSGANVLTF. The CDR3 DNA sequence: TGTGCCAGCTCACCACAGATGAGCTCTGGGGCCAACGTCCTGACTTTC. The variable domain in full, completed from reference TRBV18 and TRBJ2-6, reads NAGVMQNPRHLVRRRGQEARLRCSPMKGHSHVYWYRQLPEEGLKFMVYLQKENIIDESGMPKERFSAEFPKEGPSILRIQQVVRGDSAAYFCASSPQMSSGANVLTFGAGSRLTVL.

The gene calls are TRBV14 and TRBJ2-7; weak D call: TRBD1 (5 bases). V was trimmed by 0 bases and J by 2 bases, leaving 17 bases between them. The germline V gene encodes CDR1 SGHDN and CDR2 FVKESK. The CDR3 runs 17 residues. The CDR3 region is CASSQEWGLDLPYEQYF. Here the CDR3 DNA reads TGTGCCAGCAGCCAAGAATGGGGCCTAGATCTTCCCTACGAGCAGTACTTC. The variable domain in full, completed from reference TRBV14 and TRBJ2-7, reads EAGVTQFPSHSVIEKGQTVTLRCDPISGHDNLYWYRRVMGKEIKFLLHFVKESKQDESGMPNNRFLAERTGGTYSTLKVQPAELEDSGVYFCASSQEWGLDLPYEQYFGPGTRLTVT.

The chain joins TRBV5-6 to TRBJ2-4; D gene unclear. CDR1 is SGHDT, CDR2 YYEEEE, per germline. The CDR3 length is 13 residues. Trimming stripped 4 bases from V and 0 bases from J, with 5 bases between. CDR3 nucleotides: TGTGCCAGCAGCCAGATAGCCAAAAACATTCAGTACTTC. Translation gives CASSQIAKNIQYF.

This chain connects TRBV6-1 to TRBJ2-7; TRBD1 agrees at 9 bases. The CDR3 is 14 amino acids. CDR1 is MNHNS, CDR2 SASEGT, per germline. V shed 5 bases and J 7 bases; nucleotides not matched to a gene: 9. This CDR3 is CASSSGTGFREQYF. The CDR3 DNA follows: TGTGCCAGCAGTTCGGGGACAGGGTTTCGAGAGCAGTACTTC.

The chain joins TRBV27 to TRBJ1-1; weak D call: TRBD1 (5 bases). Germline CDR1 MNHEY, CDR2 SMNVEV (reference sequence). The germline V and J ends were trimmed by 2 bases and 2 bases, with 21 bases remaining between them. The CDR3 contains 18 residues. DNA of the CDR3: TGTGCCAGCAGTTTAGGTCCTCCGAACAGGTTTGCCAACACTGAAGCTTTCTTT. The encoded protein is CASSLGPPNRFANTEAFF.

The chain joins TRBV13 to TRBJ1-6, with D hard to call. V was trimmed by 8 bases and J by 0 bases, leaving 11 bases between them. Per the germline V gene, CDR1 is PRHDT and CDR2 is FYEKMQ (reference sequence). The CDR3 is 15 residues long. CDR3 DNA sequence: TGTGCCAGCGTGTCACGGAGCTCCTATAATTCACCCCTCCACTTT. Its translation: CASVSRSSYNSPLHF.

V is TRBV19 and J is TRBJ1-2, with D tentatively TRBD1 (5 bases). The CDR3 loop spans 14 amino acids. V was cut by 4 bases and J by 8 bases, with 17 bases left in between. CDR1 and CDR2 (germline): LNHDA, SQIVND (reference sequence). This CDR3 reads CASSKRRGSGGYTF. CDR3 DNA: TGTGCCAGTAGTAAGAGACGGGGGTCGGGAGGCTACACCTTC. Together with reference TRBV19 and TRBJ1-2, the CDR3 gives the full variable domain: DGGITQSPKYLFRKEGQNVTLSCEQNLNHDAMYWYRQDPGQGLRLIYYSQIVNDFQKGDIAEGYSVSREKKESFPLTVTSAQKNPTAFYLCASSKRRGSGGYTFGSGTRLTVV.

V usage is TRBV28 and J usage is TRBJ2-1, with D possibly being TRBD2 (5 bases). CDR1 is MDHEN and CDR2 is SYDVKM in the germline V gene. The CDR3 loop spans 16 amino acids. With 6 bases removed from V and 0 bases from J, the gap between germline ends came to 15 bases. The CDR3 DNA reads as TGTGCCAGCAGCCCCCGGGGAACGTACTCCTACAATGAGCAGTTCTTC. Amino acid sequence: CASSPRGTYSYNEQFF.

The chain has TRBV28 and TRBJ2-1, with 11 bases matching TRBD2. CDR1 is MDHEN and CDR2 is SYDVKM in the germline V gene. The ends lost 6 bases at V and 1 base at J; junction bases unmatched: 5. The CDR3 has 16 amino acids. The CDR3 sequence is CASRSTSGSSYNEQFF. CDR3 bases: TGTGCCAGCAGATCTACTAGCGGGAGTTCCTACAATGAGCAGTTCTTC. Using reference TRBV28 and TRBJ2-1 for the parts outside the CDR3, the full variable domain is DVKVTQSSRYLVKRTGEKVFLECVQDMDHENMFWYRQDPGLGLRLIYFSYDVKMKEKGDIPEGYSVSREKKERFSLILESASTNQTSMYLCASRSTSGSSYNEQFFGPGTRLTVL.

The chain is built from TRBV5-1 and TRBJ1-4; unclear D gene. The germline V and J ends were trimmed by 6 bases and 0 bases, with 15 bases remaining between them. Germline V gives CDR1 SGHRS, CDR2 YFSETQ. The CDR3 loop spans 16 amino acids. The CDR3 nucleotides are TGCGCCAGCACCTCAGGAGGTCAAACAACTAATGAAAAACTGTTTTTT. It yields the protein CASTSGGQTTNEKLFF.

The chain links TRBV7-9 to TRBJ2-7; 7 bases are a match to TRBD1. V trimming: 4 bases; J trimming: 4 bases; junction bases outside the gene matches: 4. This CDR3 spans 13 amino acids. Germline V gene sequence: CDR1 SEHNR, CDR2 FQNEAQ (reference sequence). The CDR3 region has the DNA TGTGCCAGCAGCTCCAGGGACAGATACGAGCAGTACTTC. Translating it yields CASSSRDRYEQYF.

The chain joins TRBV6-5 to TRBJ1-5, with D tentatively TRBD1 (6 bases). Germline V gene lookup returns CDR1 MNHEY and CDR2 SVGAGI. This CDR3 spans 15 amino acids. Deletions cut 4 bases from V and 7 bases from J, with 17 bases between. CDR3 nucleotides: TGTGCCAGCAGTTCAGACAGGTTTATGATCCAGCCCCAGCATTTT. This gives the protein CASSSDRFMIQPQHF.

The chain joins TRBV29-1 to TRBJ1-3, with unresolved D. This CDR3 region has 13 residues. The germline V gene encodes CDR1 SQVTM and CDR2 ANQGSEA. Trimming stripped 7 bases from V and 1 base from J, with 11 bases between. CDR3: CSAEGGSGNTIYF. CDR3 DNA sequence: TGCAGCGCCGAGGGTGGATCTGGAAACACCATATATTTT.